Presented here are 19 T cell receptor beta chains from one specimen sequenced in a study of blood T cell repertoires in COVID-19. Only in-frame clones appear in the TCRdb table, and some are missing; sequencing was by immunoSEQ multiplex PCR. The sample holds 50,000 to 60,000 clones, approximately 86% seen once. Input material: peripheral blood. Receptors originate from a human donor with active COVID-19. The donor label of this sample is uncertain.

The chain has TRBV30 and TRBJ2-3; 8 positions agree with TRBD1. CDR3 size: 15 residues. The V gene end was trimmed by 0 bases and the J gene end by 2 bases; junction bases not matched to a gene: 4. The germline CDR1 and CDR2 sequences are GTSNPN and SVGIG (reference sequence). The CDR3: CAWSVRRGPTDTQYF. In DNA form, the CDR3 reads TGTGCCTGGAGTGTACGCAGGGGGCCCACAGATACGCAGTATTTT.

The chain combines TRBV4-3 with TRBJ2-3, with TRBD2 as a possible D gene (5 bases). CDR3 size: 15 residues. CDR1 is LGHNA, CDR2 YSLEER, per germline. V lost 4 bases, J lost 2 bases, and 13 bases lay in between. DNA of the CDR3: TGCGCCAGCAGCCTAGCCCGGGGAAACACAGATACGCAGTATTTT. It yields the protein CASSLARGNTDTQYF.

V usage is TRBV28 and J usage is TRBJ1-2; D possibly corresponds to TRBD1 (6 bases). Germline lookup yields CDR1 MDHEN and CDR2 SYDVKM. Between the trimmed V and J ends, which lost 6 bases and 4 bases, there was a span of 18 bases. The CDR3 has 15 residues. In DNA, the CDR3 is TGTGCCAGCAGCCCAGGAGGGGGGGCTGGCTATGGCTACACCTTC. It translates to CASSPGGGAGYGYTF.

The chain joins TRBV7-6 to TRBJ2-5; 8 nucleotides align to TRBD2. After removal of 0 bases from V and 7 bases from J, the junction contained 7 bases not matched to a gene. Germline V gene sequence: CDR1 SGHVS, CDR2 FNYEAQ. There are 15 residues in the CDR3. CDR3 in DNA: TGTGCCAGCAGCTTAGCGGACGGGACTAGAGGGACCCAGTACTTC. Amino acid sequence: CASSLADGTRGTQYF.

The rearrangement links TRBV5-4 to TRBJ1-2, with D maybe TRBD1 (5 bases). Germline loops: CDR1 SGHNT, CDR2 YYREEE (reference sequence). The CDR3 spans 12 residues. Trimming took 3 bases from V and 7 from J, leaving 10 bases between them. CDR3 coding DNA: TGTGCCAGCAGCTCGGGGGGAGGTGGCTACACCTTC. Its protein is CASSSGGGGYTF.

The V call is TRBV5-1, the J call TRBJ2-5; tentative D call: TRBD2 (6 bases). V lost 4 bases, J lost 2 bases, and 15 bases lay in between. Germline V gene data show CDR1 as SGHRS and CDR2 as YFSETQ. This CDR3 comprises 15 residues. CDR3: CASSQIRLGQETQYF. CDR3 in DNA: TGCGCCAGCAGCCAGATTCGACTAGGGCAAGAGACCCAGTACTTC.

This clone showed up just a few times. The rearrangement uses TRBV7-6 and TRBJ2-1, with 9 bases aligning to TRBD2. Germline trimming cut 5 bases from V and 5 bases from J; bases unmatched to any gene: 16. Germline CDR1 and CDR2: SGHVS and FNYEAQ. This CDR3 comprises 18 residues. The CDR3 coding sequence is TGTGCCAGCAGCCCCTACGGTAGCGGGAGAGGGGCTGACAATGAGCAGTTCTTC. Translating gives CASSPYGSGRGADNEQFF.

The chain joins TRBV3-1 (or the pseudogene TRBV3-2) to TRBJ2-5; D is ambiguous. The CDR3 length is 15 residues. V lost 0 bases to trimming and J lost 1 base, with 9 bases between them. Germline V gene sequence: CDR1 LGHDT, CDR2 YNNKEL (reference sequence). CDR3 region: CASSQDRYSQETQYF. The CDR3 bases are TGTGCCAGCAGCCAAGATCGATACAGCCAAGAGACCCAGTACTTC.

This chain uses TRBV12-3 or TRBV12-4 with TRBJ1-2; no firm D call. V dropped 5 bases and J dropped 8 bases, with 12 bases sitting between them. This CDR3 spans 12 amino acids. CDR3 coding DNA: TGTGCCAGCAGTCTGCACGGGTTGGGCTACACCTTC. Protein: CASSLHGLGYTF.

J is TRBJ2-2 and V is TRBV6-5; TRBD1 is a possible D gene (6 bases). The germline V gene encodes CDR1 MNHEY and CDR2 SVGAGI. The CDR3 contains 14 residues. V dropped 7 bases and J dropped 1 base, with 10 bases sitting between them. The CDR3 loop is CASTTDRNTGELFF. The CDR3 nucleotides are TGTGCCAGCACCACGGACAGGAACACCGGGGAGCTGTTTTTT.

Written as DNA, the CDR3 is TGCGCCAGCAGCCCTACTCCCGTCGGGGATACGCAGTATTTT. Its protein is CASSPTPVGDTQYF. V usage is TRBV4-1 and J usage is TRBJ2-3; D remains unclear. CDR1 is MGHRA and CDR2 is YSYEKL in the germline V gene. The CDR3 loop spans 14 amino acids. The V end lost 4 bases, the J end lost 6 bases, and 14 bases lay between the germline ends.

V gene TRBV6-5 combines with J gene TRBJ2-7; D is unresolved. In germline, CDR1 is MNHEY, CDR2 SVGAGI. This CDR3 comprises 12 residues. Between the trimmed V and J ends, which lost 7 bases and 4 bases, there was a span of 11 bases. CDR3 in amino acids: CASITDLYEQYF. The CDR3 DNA reads TGTGCCAGCATAACCGACTTGTACGAGCAGTACTTC.

This clone is a singleton in its sample. This chain joins TRBV29-1 and TRBJ2-5; TRBD2 matches at 10 bases. The CDR3 covers 16 residues. Germline V CDR1 and CDR2: SQVTM, ANQGSEA. V trimming: 1 base; J trimming: 4 bases; junction bases outside the gene matches: 9. This CDR3 is CSVEVSASGSGETQYF. CDR3 in DNA: TGCAGCGTTGAAGTCTCGGCTAGCGGGAGTGGAGAGACCCAGTACTTC.

This rearrangement joins TRBV6-6 to TRBJ1-6; D gene unclear. The CDR3 length is 15 residues. V was pared by 2 bases and J by 7 bases, with 12 bases between. Germline V gene data show CDR1 as MNHNY and CDR2 as SVGAGI (reference sequence). CDR3 protein: CASSYGEVWNSPLHF. In DNA, the CDR3 is TGTGCCAGCAGTTACGGGGAGGTGTGGAATTCACCCCTCCACTTT.

The rearrangement uses TRBV7-2 and TRBJ2-3; 9 bases line up with TRBD2. The CDR3 is 13 amino acids. V dropped 6 bases and J dropped 6; count of bases not matched to a gene: 4. The germline V gene encodes CDR1 SGHTA and CDR2 FQGNSA. CDR3 bases: TGTGCCAGCAGTCAAACTAGCGGGGATACGCAGTATTTT. It encodes CASSQTSGDTQYF. Variable domain in full (rest from reference TRBV7-2 and TRBJ2-3): GAGVSQSPSNKVTEKGKDVELRCDPISGHTALYWYRQSLGQGLEFLIYFQGNSAPDKSGLPSDRFSAERTGGSVSTLTIQRTQQEDSAVYLCASSQTSGDTQYFGPGTRLTVL.

V is TRBV19 and J is TRBJ2-5; 7 bases line up with TRBD1. The length of the CDR3 is 15 residues. Germline lookup yields CDR1 LNHDA and CDR2 SQIVND (reference sequence). V lost 2 bases to trimming and J lost 1 base; unmatched junction nucleotides: 4. In DNA, the CDR3 is TGTGCCAGTAGTATACACCGGGACAGCCAAGAGACCCAGTACTTC. Translated, it gives CASSIHRDSQETQYF. The whole variable domain, remainder taken from reference TRBV19 and TRBJ2-5, is DGGITQSPKYLFRKEGQNVTLSCEQNLNHDAMYWYRQDPGQGLRLIYYSQIVNDFQKGDIAEGYSVSREKKESFPLTVTSAQKNPTAFYLCASSIHRDSQETQYFGPGTRLLVL.

This clone showed up just once. The chain couples TRBV12-5 to TRBJ1-6; the D is unclear. There are 15 residues in the CDR3. V lost 2 bases and J lost 8, with 13 bases in between. From germline, CDR1 is LGHNT and CDR2 FRNRAP. CDR3: CASGLSVNQDSPLHF. The CDR3 coding sequence is TGTGCTAGTGGTTTGTCGGTAAACCAGGATTCACCCCTCCACTTT. Based on the CDR3 plus reference TRBV12-5 and TRBJ1-6, the full variable domain is DARVTQTPRHKVTEMGQEVTMRCQPILGHNTVFWYRQTMMQGLELLAYFRNRAPLDDSGMPKDRFSAEMPDATLATLKIQPSEPRDSAVYFCASGLSVNQDSPLHFGNGTRLTVT.

This rearrangement joins TRBV5-1 to TRBJ2-7, with 9 bases fitting TRBD1. The CDR3 is made up of 16 amino acids. CDR1 and CDR2 (germline): SGHRS, YFSETQ. J lost 6 bases, V lost 4 bases, and 14 bases had no gene match. The CDR3 loop is CASSPLGQGRGTEQYF. CDR3 nucleotide sequence: TGCGCCAGCAGCCCCCTCGGACAGGGGAGGGGGACCGAGCAGTACTTC. Full variable domain (outside the CDR3, taken from reference TRBV5-1 and TRBJ2-7): KAGVTQTPRYLIKTRGQQVTLSCSPISGHRSVSWYQQTPGQGLQFLFEYFSETQRNKGNFPGRFSGRQFSNSRSEMNVSTLELGDSALYLCASSPLGQGRGTEQYFGPGTRLTVT.

The V gene is TRBV15, the J gene TRBJ1-2, with a tentative D call TRBD1 (5 bases). Trimming shortened V by 5 bases and J by 4 bases, and 23 bases separated the two germline ends. CDR3 length equals 17 residues. CDR1 is LNHNV and CDR2 is YYDKDF in the germline V gene (reference sequence). The DNA for the CDR3 is TGTGCCACCAGCGCACAGGTATCGGCCGGGCTTATCTATGGCTACACCTTC. Translating gives CATSAQVSAGLIYGYTF. The variable domain in full, with the rest retrieved from reference TRBV15 and TRBJ1-2, is DAMVIQNPRYQVTQFGKPVTLSCSQTLNHNVMYWYQQKSSQAPKLLFHYYDKDFNNEADTPDNFQSRRPNTSFCFLDIRSPGLGDTAMYLCATSAQVSAGLIYGYTFGSGTRLTVV.